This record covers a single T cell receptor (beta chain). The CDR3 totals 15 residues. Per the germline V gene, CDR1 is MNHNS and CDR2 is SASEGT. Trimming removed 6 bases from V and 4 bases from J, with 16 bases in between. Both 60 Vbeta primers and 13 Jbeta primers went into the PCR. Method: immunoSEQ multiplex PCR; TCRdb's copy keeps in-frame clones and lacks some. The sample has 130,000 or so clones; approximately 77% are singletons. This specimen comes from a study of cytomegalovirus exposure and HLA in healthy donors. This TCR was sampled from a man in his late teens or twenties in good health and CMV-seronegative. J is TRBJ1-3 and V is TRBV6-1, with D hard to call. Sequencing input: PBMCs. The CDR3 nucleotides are TGTGCCAGCAGGAAAGGAGATGGTGCCGGAAACACCATATATTTT. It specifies CASRKGDGAGNTIYF.